The T cell receptor beta chain described here comes from a study of regulatory T cells in long-lasting Graves disease. Time point indicated: newly diagnosed GD, antithyroid drugs for less than 3 months. Construction of the TCR library relied on RNA isolated from PBMCs. To make TCR beta libraries, researchers used iRepertoire HTBI primers and Arm-PCR of CDR3 regions. MiXCR, run by TCRdb on the multiplex PCR reads, gives a single entry per CDR3 protein. The sample includes about 620,000 distinct CDR3 sequences, roughly 15% seen only once; the top ten take 15% to 20%. CDR3 length: 14 amino acids. V was cut by 5 bases and J by 2 bases, with 13 bases left in between. Germline CDR1 MDHEN, CDR2 SYDVKM. This sample was also put to use in a study of T cells in Graves' hyperthyroidism and ophthalmopathy.

The receptor was derived from a woman aged 25-40 years with Graves disease. The chain carries TRBV28 and TRBJ2-7, with D perhaps TRBD2 (5 bases). The sample was peripheral blood mononuclear cells (PBMCs), taken at new diagnosis, from a patient treated with antithyroid drugs. CDR3 in amino acids: CASSNGKPPYEQYF. Written as DNA, the CDR3 is TGTGCCAGCAGTAACGGGAAGCCCCCCTACGAGCAGTACTTC.